A selection of T cell receptor beta chains follows, all from one sample in a study of radiotherapy plus CTLA-4 blockade in lung cancer. The protocol was immunoSEQ multiplex PCR, while the TCRdb copy is restricted to in-frame clones and leaves out a portion. The sample includes roughly 53,000 clones, approximately 85% seen only once; the top ten take approximately 4.8%. This sample comprised peripheral blood, obtained from a patient treated with radiotherapy plus ipilimumab. These receptors came from a human donor with non-small cell lung cancer whose response to radiotherapy plus ipilimumab could not be evaluated. The CDR3 runs from the conserved cysteine through the conserved F or W. The D gene is left open where the match is weak. Size values are once, few and many counts, or a class for expanded clones, and some rows have none.

cdr3_aa cdr3_nt d_call j_call clone_size v_call cdr3_length
CAIRTGTGVGEQYF TGTGCCATCAGAACCGGGACAGGGGTGGGCGAGCAGTACTTC TRBD1 TRBJ2-7 . TRBV10-3 14
CASSPYHASGAYEQYF TGTGCCAGCTCACCATACCACGCTTCAGGGGCCTACGAGCAGTACTTC . TRBJ2-7 . TRBV18 16
CASSWTSGTDTQYF TGTGCCAGTAGTTGGACTAGCGGCACAGATACGCAGTATTTT TRBD2 TRBJ2-3 . TRBV19 14
CASSPSDRGNQPQHF TGTGCCAGCTCACCGTCGGACAGGGGAAATCAGCCCCAGCATTTT TRBD1 TRBJ1-5 . TRBV18 15
CASSYGGGVGRGEQFF TGTGCCAGCAGTTACGGGGGGGGCGTGGGGAGGGGTGAGCAGTTCTTC . TRBJ2-1 . TRBV6-5 16
CASSSERDSGAFF TGTGCCAGCAGCTCAGAGAGGGACAGTGGGGCTTTCTTT TRBD1 TRBJ1-1 . TRBV7-2 13
CASEPPTSTETQYF TGTGCCAGCGAACCCCCGACTAGTACGGAGACCCAGTACTTC . TRBJ2-5 . TRBV7-9 14
CASNEPDRGGTEAFF TGTGCCAGCAACGAACCCGACAGGGGTGGCACTGAAGCTTTCTTT TRBD1 TRBJ1-1 . TRBV2 15
CASSSSRLGTSSYNEQFF TGTGCCAGCAGCTCTTCTCGACTCGGGACTAGCTCCTACAATGAGCAGTTCTTC TRBD2 TRBJ2-1 once TRBV7-9 18
CASSVLGLAGGNEQFF TGTGCCAGCAGCGTACTCGGACTAGCGGGAGGAAATGAGCAGTTCTTC TRBD2 TRBJ2-1 . TRBV9 16
CASSPRSADGNTIYF TGTGCCAGCAGCCCAAGGAGCGCGGATGGAAACACCATATATTTT . TRBJ1-3 once TRBV7-9 15
CASRLAGVTNDEQFF TGTGCCAGCAGGCTAGCGGGAGTTACCAACGATGAGCAGTTCTTC TRBD2 TRBJ2-1 . TRBV28 15
CASSLGTNPFADTQYF TGTGCCAGCAGTTTAGGGACAAATCCATTCGCAGATACGCAGTATTTT . TRBJ2-3 . TRBV27 16
CASIAGLRQGDTEAFF TGTGCCAGCATCGCTGGTCTTCGACAGGGAGACACTGAAGCTTTCTTT TRBD1 TRBJ1-1 . TRBV2 16
CASSLSYRRLQETQYF TGTGCCAGCAGTTTATCGTACAGGAGACTCCAAGAGACCCAGTACTTC . TRBJ2-5 . TRBV28 16
CASSKRQGGTDEQYF TGTGCCAGTAGCAAGAGACAGGGGGGAACCGACGAGCAGTACTTC TRBD1 TRBJ2-7 . TRBV19 15
CASSLDRLAVTYEQYF TGTGCCAGCAGCTTAGATCGGCTAGCGGTGACCTACGAGCAGTACTTC TRBD2 TRBJ2-7 once TRBV11-2 16
CASSATGTVEKLFF TGTGCCAGCAGCGCCACCGGGACAGTAGAAAAACTGTTTTTT TRBD1 TRBJ1-4 . TRBV7-9 14
CASQPRRTDTQYF TGTGCCAGCCAACCCCGGCGGACAGATACGCAGTATTTT . TRBJ2-3 . TRBV2 13
CASSLYSVSNQPQHF TGTGCCAGCAGTTTATACTCCGTTAGCAATCAGCCCCAGCATTTT . TRBJ1-5 . TRBV28 15
CASRVELAGYNEQFF TGTGCCAGCAGGGTGGAACTAGCGGGTTACAATGAGCAGTTCTTC TRBD2 TRBJ2-1 once TRBV6-5 15
CASSFLATGTGELFF TGTGCCAGCAGCTTTCTGGCTACGGGGACCGGGGAGCTGTTTTTT . TRBJ2-2 . TRBV7-9 15
CASSQRRGGSYEQYF TGCGCCAGCAGCCAACGGCGGGGAGGGTCCTACGAGCAGTACTTC TRBD2 TRBJ2-7 . TRBV4-3 15
CASSPMGRNQPQHF TGTGCCAGTAGTCCGATGGGGAGAAATCAGCCCCAGCATTTT . TRBJ1-5 . TRBV19 14
CASSFGQLAYEQYF TGTGCCAGCAGTTTCGGACAGCTTGCCTACGAGCAGTACTTC . TRBJ2-7 . TRBV28 14
CASSLGGTSGSGEQYF TGTGCCAGCAGCTTAGGGGGGACTAGCGGGAGCGGCGAGCAGTACTTC TRBD2 TRBJ2-7 . TRBV7-2 16
CASSVQGLSYEQYF TGCGCCAGCAGCGTACAGGGTCTCTCCTACGAGCAGTACTTC . TRBJ2-7 . TRBV5-1 14